The 12 T cell receptor beta chains presented below share a single source sample, sequenced in a study of beta chain features in type 1 diabetes. Expressed TCRB transcripts were sequenced after all isolated RNA was converted to cDNA. The assay was immunoSEQ multiplex PCR, and TCRdb's table has in-frame clones only and misses some. The sample holds 120,000 to 150,000 clones, less than 9% seen once. Sequencing was done on a sample of central memory CD4+ T cells from blood. Source of these receptors: a woman in her 30s in good health.

V usage is TRBV4-2 and J usage is TRBJ2-7, with D maybe TRBD1 (6 bases). The length of the CDR3 is 14 residues. V lost 0 bases to trimming and J lost 3 bases, with 9 bases between them. Germline V gene data show CDR1 as LGHNA and CDR2 as YNFKEQ. CDR3 sequence: CASSQDLGGYEQYF. DNA for the CDR3: TGTGCCAGCAGCCAAGATCTAGGGGGCTACGAGCAGTACTTC.

The CDR3 region has the DNA TGTGCCAGCAGCTTGGCCAGACTAGCGGGAGACCGCGGCGGGGAGCTGTTTTTT. Its translation: CASSLARLAGDRGGELFF. The J gene is TRBJ2-2, the V gene TRBV5-6, with 12 bases aligning to TRBD2. V shed 0 bases and J 7 bases; nucleotides not matched to a gene: 10. The CDR3 contains 18 residues. The germline V gene has CDR1 SGHDT and CDR2 YYEEEE.

In its sample, this clone was seen a few times. The chain joins TRBV11-2 to TRBJ2-5, with TRBD2 matching 9 bases. Germline CDR1 reads SGHAT; CDR2 reads FQNNGV. The CDR3 loop spans 15 amino acids. Losses at the gene ends were 1 base for V and 6 bases for J; bases not matched to a gene: 6. In DNA form, the CDR3 reads TGTGCCAGCAGCTTAGTGGCGGGAGGGGCTAAGACCCAGTACTTC. As protein: CASSLVAGGAKTQYF.

This clone was recorded many times. The chain joins TRBV28 to TRBJ1-1; no reliable D call. V was shortened by 8 bases and J by 0 bases, with 13 bases between the two germline ends. In germline, CDR1 is MDHEN, CDR2 SYDVKM. The CDR3 has 14 residues. The DNA of the CDR3 is TGTGCCAGCCATGAGGCCAGCATGAACACTGAAGCTTTCTTT. It translates to CASHEASMNTEAFF. The variable domain in full, with the rest retrieved from reference TRBV28 and TRBJ1-1, is DVKVTQSSRYLVKRTGEKVFLECVQDMDHENMFWYRQDPGLGLRLIYFSYDVKMKEKGDIPEGYSVSREKKERFSLILESASTNQTSMYLCASHEASMNTEAFFGQGTRLTVV.

The rearrangement joins TRBV4-1 to TRBJ1-2; tentative D call: TRBD1 (5 bases). Trimming stripped 1 base from V and 2 bases from J, with 8 bases between. The germline gives CDR1 MGHRA, CDR2 YSYEKL. The CDR3 runs 14 residues. CDR3 DNA: TGCGCCAGCAGCCAAGCCACAGGAAACTATGGCTACACCTTC. Encoded protein: CASSQATGNYGYTF.

The chain has TRBV4-3 and TRBJ1-2; unclear D gene. CDR3 length equals 16 residues. Germline CDR1 is LGHNA and CDR2 is YSLEER. The ends were cut back, 2 bases at V and 2 bases at J, with 15 bases in the middle. The CDR3 DNA reads as TGCGCCAGCAGCCAACAGATACCCGCGGGGAACTATGGCTACACCTTC. Its translation: CASSQQIPAGNYGYTF.

The sample holds many counts of this clone. The V gene is TRBV27, the J gene TRBJ1-5; no firm D call. The germline CDR1 and CDR2 sequences are MNHEY and SMNVEV (reference sequence). The ends were cut back, 3 bases at V and 7 bases at J, with 13 bases in the middle. The CDR3 sequence is 14 residues long. The CDR3 DNA reads TGTGCCAGCAGTTTCGCGGATCGGTTGCAGCCCCAGCATTTT. As protein: CASSFADRLQPQHF.

This clone was seen ten or more times. This chain connects TRBV10-3 to TRBJ1-1; D unclear. With 2 bases removed from V and 6 bases from J, the gap between germline ends came to 4 bases. In germline, CDR1 is ENHRY, CDR2 SYGVKD. The CDR3 has 11 amino acids. The CDR3 protein is CAISEAAEAFF. The CDR3 DNA is TGTGCCATCAGTGAGGCGGCTGAAGCTTTCTTT.

Only a few counts were recorded for this clone. V usage is TRBV28 and J usage is TRBJ1-2; D call uncertain. Germline V gene lookup returns CDR1 MDHEN and CDR2 SYDVKM. Trimming took 8 bases from V and 3 from J, leaving 10 bases between them. This CDR3 region has 12 residues. The CDR3: CASRSTDYGYTF. CDR3 coding DNA: TGTGCCAGCCGTTCGACTGACTATGGCTACACCTTC.

This clone was seen at least ten times. The chain combines TRBV27 with TRBJ1-2, with 8 bases identical to TRBD1. The CDR3 length is 13 residues. Trimming cost V 5 bases and J 7 bases; bases outside gene matches: 6. Germline V gives CDR1 MNHEY, CDR2 SMNVEV (reference sequence). DNA for the CDR3: TGTGCCAGCAGTCCCACAGGGGGAAGTGGCTACACCTTC. Its translation is CASSPTGGSGYTF.

This clone has at least ten counts. V and J are TRBV7-2 and TRBJ2-3, with D hard to call. The length of the CDR3 is 13 residues. Germline assignment: CDR1 SGHTA and CDR2 FQGNSA. Deletions cut 5 bases from V and 8 bases from J, with 14 bases between. The CDR3 bases are TGTGCCAGCAGCCCAAAGGCGGCTCCTACGCAGTATTTT. It codes for CASSPKAAPTQYF.

This clone was observed at least ten times. Additional DNA sequences in this sample encode the identical CDR3. The chain is built from TRBV15 and TRBJ1-4; 7 nucleotides match TRBD1. This CDR3 is built from 16 residues. From germline, CDR1 is LNHNV and CDR2 YYDKDF (reference sequence). The junction had 2 bases not matched to a gene; V was cut back by 1 base and J by 0 bases. DNA of the CDR3: TGTGCCACCAGCAGAGGACAGGGTGCAACTAATGAAAAACTGTTTTTT. Encoded protein: CATSRGQGATNEKLFF.